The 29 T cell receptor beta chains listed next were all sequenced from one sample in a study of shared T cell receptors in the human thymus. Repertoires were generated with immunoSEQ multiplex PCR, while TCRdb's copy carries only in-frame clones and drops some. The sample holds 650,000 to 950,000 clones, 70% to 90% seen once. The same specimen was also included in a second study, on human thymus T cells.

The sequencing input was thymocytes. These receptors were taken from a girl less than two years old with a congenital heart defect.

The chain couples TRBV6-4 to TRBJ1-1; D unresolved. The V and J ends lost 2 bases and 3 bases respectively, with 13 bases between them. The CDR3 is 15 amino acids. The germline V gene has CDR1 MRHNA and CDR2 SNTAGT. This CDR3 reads CASSDTTGSYTEAFF. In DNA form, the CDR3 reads TGTGCCAGCAGTGACACCACGGGGAGCTACACTGAAGCTTTCTTT.

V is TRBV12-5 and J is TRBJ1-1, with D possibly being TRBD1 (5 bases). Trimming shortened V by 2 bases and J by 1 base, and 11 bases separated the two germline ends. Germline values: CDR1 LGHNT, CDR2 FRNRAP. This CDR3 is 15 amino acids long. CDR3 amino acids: CASGLPPTGNTEAFF. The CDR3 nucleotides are TGTGCTAGTGGTTTGCCCCCAACAGGGAACACTGAAGCTTTCTTT.

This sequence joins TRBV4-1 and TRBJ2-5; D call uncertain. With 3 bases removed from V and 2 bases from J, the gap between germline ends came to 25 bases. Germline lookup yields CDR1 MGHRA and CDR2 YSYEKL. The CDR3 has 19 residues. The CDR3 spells CASSHPSPVGGQSQETQYF. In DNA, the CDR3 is TGCGCCAGCAGCCACCCTTCCCCTGTTGGCGGCCAATCACAAGAGACCCAGTACTTC.

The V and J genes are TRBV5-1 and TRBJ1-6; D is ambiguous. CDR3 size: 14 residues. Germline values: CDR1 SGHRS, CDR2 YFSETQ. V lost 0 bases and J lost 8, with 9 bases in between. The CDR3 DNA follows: TGCGCCAGCAGCTTGGCTAGTCGGGATTCACCCCTCCACTTT. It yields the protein CASSLASRDSPLHF.

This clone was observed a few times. The chain's CDR3 is CASGFAKRVAGGLNEQFF. Written as DNA, the CDR3 is TGTGCCAGCGGATTCGCGAAGAGGGTAGCGGGGGGGCTCAATGAGCAGTTCTTC. This sequence joins TRBV27 and TRBJ2-1; 11 bases agree with TRBD2. V shed 8 bases, J shed 6 bases, and the junction held 18 bases outside the gene matches. CDR3 length: 18 amino acids. From germline, CDR1 is MNHEY and CDR2 SMNVEV (reference sequence).

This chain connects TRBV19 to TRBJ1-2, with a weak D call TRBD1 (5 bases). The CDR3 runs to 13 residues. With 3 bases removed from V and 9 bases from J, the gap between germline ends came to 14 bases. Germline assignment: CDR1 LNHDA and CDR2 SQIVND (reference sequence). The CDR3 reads CASSIARGLSYTF. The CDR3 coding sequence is TGTGCCAGTAGTATCGCAAGGGGACTGAGCTACACCTTC.

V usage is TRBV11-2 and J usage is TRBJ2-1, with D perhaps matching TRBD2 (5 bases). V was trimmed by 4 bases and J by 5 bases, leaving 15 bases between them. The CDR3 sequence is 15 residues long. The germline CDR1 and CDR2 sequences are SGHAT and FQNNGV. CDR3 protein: CASSSGGPGNNEQFF. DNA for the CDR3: TGTGCCAGCAGCTCCGGAGGTCCAGGAAACAATGAGCAGTTCTTC.

CDR3 loop: CASSEAPGYRNTEAFF. CDR3 DNA sequence: TGTGCCAGCAGTGAAGCGCCTGGGTACAGGAACACTGAAGCTTTCTTT. This sequence joins TRBV6-1 and TRBJ1-1; no clear D. The germline V gene encodes CDR1 MNHNS and CDR2 SASEGT. The ends were cut back, 0 bases at V and 1 base at J, with 12 bases in the middle. The CDR3 is 16 residues long.

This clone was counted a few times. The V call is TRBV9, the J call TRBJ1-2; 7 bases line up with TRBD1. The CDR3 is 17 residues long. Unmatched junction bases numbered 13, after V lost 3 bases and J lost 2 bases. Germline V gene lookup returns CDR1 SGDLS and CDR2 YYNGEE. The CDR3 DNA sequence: TGTGCCAGCAGCGCCGGGACAGCCAAAACCCAAAACTATGGCTACACCTTC. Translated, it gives CASSAGTAKTQNYGYTF.

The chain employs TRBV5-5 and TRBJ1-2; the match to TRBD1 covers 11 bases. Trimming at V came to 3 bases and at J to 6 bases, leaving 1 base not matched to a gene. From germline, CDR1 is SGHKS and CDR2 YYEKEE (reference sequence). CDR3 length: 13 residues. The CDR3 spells CASSWDRGDGYTF. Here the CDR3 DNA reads TGTGCCAGCAGCTGGGACAGGGGGGATGGCTACACCTTC. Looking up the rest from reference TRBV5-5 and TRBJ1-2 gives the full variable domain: DAGVTQSPTHLIKTRGQQVTLRCSPISGHKSVSWYQQVLGQGPQFIFQYYEKEERGRGNFPDRFSARQFPNYSSELNVNALLLGDSALYLCASSWDRGDGYTFGSGTRLTVV.

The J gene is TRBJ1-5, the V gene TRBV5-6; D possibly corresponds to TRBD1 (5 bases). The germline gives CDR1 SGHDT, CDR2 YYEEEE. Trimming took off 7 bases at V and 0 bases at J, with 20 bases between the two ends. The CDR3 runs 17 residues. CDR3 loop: CASWGPSEIYSNQPQHF. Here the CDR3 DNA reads TGTGCCAGCTGGGGCCCATCGGAGATTTATAGCAATCAGCCCCAGCATTTT.

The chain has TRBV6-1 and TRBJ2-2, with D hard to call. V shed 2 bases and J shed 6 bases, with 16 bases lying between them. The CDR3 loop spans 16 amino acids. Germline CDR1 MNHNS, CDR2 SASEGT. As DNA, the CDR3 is TGTGCCAGCAGTGAATCAGACTGGGTCCCGGCCGGGGAGCTGTTTTTT. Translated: CASSESDWVPAGELFF.

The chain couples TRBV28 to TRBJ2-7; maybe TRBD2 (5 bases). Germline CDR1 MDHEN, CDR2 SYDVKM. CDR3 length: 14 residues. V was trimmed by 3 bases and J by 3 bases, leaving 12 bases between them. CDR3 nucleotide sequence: TGTGCCAGCAGTTTTACCCCGGCGGGCTACGAGCAGTACTTC. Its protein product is CASSFTPAGYEQYF.

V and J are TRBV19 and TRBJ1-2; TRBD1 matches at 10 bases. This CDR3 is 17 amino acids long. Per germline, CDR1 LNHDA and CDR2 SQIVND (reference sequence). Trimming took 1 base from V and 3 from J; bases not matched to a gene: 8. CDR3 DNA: TGTGCCAGTAGTATAGGCAGCGGGACAGGGGTGGACTATGGCTACACCTTC. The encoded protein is CASSIGSGTGVDYGYTF. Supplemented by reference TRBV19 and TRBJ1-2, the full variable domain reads DGGITQSPKYLFRKEGQNVTLSCEQNLNHDAMYWYRQDPGQGLRLIYYSQIVNDFQKGDIAEGYSVSREKKESFPLTVTSAQKNPTAFYLCASSIGSGTGVDYGYTFGSGTRLTVV.

DNA of the CDR3: TGTGCCAGTAGTCCCCAATCGGTAGGGAGGCATCAGCCCCAGCATTTT. It encodes CASSPQSVGRHQPQHF. The rearrangement uses TRBV19 and TRBJ1-5; unclear D gene. The CDR3 sequence is 16 residues long. The germline CDR1 and CDR2 sequences are LNHDA and SQIVND (reference sequence). The germline V and J ends were trimmed by 5 bases and 5 bases, with 19 bases remaining between them.

CDR3 DNA: TGTGCCAGCAGAATACACGGGGATCCAAAAAACATTCAGTACTTC. This gives the protein CASRIHGDPKNIQYF. The chain is built from TRBV6-5 and TRBJ2-4, with a tentative D call TRBD2 (5 bases). Germline V gene lookup returns CDR1 MNHEY and CDR2 SVGAGI. Trimming pared 6 bases from V and 4 bases from J, leaving 16 bases between. The CDR3 runs to 15 residues.

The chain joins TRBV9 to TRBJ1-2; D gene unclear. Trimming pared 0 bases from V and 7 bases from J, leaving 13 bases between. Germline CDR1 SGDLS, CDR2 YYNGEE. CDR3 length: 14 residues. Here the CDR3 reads CASSVGMQSGGYTF. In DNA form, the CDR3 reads TGTGCCAGCAGCGTAGGAATGCAATCGGGTGGCTACACCTTC.

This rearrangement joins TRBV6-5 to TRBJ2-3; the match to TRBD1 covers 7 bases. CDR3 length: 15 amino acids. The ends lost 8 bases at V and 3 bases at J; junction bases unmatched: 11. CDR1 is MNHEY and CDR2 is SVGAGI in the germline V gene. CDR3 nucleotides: TGTGCCAGCTACACTCCGGGACAGAAGACAGATACGCAGTATTTT. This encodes CASYTPGQKTDTQYF.

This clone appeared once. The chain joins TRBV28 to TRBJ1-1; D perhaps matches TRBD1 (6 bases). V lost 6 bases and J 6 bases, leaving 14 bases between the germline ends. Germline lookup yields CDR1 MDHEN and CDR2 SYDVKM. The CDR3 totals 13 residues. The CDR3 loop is CASSLTGFAEAFF. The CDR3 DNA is TGTGCCAGCAGCTTAACAGGGTTCGCTGAAGCTTTCTTT.

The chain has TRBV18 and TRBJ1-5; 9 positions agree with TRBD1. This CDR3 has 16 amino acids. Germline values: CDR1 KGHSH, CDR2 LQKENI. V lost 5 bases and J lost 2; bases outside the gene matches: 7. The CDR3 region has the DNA TGTGCCAGCTCAGACCGGGACAGGGAACGCAATCAGCCCCAGCATTTT. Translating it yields CASSDRDRERNQPQHF.

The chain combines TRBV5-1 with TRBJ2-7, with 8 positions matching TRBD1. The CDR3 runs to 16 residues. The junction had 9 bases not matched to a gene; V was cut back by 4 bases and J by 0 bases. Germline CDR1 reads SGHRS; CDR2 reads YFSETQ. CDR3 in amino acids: CASSTPTGASSYEQYF. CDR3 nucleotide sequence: TGCGCCAGCAGCACCCCGACAGGGGCGAGCTCCTACGAGCAGTACTTC.

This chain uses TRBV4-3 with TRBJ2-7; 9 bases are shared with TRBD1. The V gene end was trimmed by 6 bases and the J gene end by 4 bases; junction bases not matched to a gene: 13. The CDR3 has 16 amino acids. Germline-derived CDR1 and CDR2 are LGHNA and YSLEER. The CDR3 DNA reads TGCGCCAGCAGAAAGACCCGGGACAGGGAAAGGTACGAGCAGTACTTC. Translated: CASRKTRDRERYEQYF.

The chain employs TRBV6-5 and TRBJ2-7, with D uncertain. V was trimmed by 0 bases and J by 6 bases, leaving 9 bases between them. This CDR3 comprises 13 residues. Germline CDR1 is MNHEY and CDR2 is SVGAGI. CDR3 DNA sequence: TGTGCCAGCAGTTACTCTGTGTTACTCGAGCAGTACTTC. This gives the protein CASSYSVLLEQYF.

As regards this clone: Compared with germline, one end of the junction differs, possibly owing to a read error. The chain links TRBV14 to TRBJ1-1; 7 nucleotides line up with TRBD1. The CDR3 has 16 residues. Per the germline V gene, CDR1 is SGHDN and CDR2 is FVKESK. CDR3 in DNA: TGTGCCAGCAGCGAAGAAGGCCCAACAGGGGATACTGAAGCTTTCTTT. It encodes CASSEEGPTGDTEAFF. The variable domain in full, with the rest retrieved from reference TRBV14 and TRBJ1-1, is EAGVTQFPSHSVIEKGQTVTLRCDPISGHDNLYWYRRVMGKEIKFLLHFVKESKQDESGMPNNRFLAERTGGTYSTLKVQPAELEDSGVYFCASSEEGPTGDTEAFFGQGTRLTVV.

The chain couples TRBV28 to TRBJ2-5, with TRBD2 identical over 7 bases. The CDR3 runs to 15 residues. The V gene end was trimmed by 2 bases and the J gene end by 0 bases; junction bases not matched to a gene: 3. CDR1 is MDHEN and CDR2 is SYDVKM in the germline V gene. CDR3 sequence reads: CASSLGRGNQETQYF. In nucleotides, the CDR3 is TGTGCCAGCAGTTTAGGGCGGGGGAACCAAGAGACCCAGTACTTC.

This CDR3 is CASSQVCGTEAFF. The CDR3 nucleotides are TGCGCCAGCAGCCAAGTTTGCGGCACTGAAGCTTTCTTT. This chain links TRBV4-1 with TRBJ1-1; no reliable D call. CDR3 size: 13 residues. V was shortened by 1 base and J by 4 bases, with 7 bases between the two germline ends. Germline V gene data show CDR1 as MGHRA and CDR2 as YSYEKL.

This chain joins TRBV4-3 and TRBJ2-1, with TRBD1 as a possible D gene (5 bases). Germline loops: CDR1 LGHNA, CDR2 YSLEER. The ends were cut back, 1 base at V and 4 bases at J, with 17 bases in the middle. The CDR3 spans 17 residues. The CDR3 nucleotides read TGCGCCAGCAGCCAAGTTAGGATCGGGCACAGGTACAATGAGCAGTTCTTC. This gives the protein CASSQVRIGHRYNEQFF.

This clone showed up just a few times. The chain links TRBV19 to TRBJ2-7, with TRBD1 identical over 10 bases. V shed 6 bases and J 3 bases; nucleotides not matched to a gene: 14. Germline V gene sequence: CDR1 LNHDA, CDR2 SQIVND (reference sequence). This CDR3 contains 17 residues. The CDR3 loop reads CASSYATGTGDFYEQYF. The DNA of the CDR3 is TGTGCCAGTAGCTACGCGACCGGGACAGGGGACTTCTACGAGCAGTACTTC.

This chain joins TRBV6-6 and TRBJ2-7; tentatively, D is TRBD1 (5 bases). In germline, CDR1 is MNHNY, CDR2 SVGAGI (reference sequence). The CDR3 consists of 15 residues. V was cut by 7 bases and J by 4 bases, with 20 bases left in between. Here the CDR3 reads CASNHTWGEGYEQYF. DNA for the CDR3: TGTGCCAGCAACCACACGTGGGGCGAAGGTTACGAGCAGTACTTC.